This section outlines one TCR beta chain sequence together with its context. Different DNA sequences within this sample yield the same CDR3. Recruited during active infection, patients (from Seattle) were subsequently followed longitudinally. The data were obtained in a study of blood T cell repertoires in COVID-19. Across the whole study: The cDNA or gDNA used as material had been derived from T cells, B-cell-depleted T cells, or PBMCs.

Authors' methods: From reference gene primer amplification, estimates of nucleated cell counts were derived. Profiled with immunoSEQ multiplex PCR; TCRdb holds only in-frame clones, not every one. D and trimming come from the DNA, and the V and J calls and clone size come from that table. The sample consists of about 180,000 clones, 70% to 90% of them appearing once. This CDR3 has 17 amino acids. Germline values: CDR1 SGDLS, CDR2 YYNGEE. V was clipped by 1 base and J by 7 bases; unmatched bases: 9. This sequence originates from a woman aged 45-60 years with COVID-19, enrolled during active disease. The chain combines TRBV9 with TRBJ2-1, with TRBD2 matching 12 bases. The specimen sequenced was peripheral blood. CDR3 sequence (DNA): TGTGCCAGCAGCGTATTTCCTAGCGGGGGGGCCGAAAATGAGCAGTTCTTC. Translating it yields CASSVFPSGGAENEQFF.